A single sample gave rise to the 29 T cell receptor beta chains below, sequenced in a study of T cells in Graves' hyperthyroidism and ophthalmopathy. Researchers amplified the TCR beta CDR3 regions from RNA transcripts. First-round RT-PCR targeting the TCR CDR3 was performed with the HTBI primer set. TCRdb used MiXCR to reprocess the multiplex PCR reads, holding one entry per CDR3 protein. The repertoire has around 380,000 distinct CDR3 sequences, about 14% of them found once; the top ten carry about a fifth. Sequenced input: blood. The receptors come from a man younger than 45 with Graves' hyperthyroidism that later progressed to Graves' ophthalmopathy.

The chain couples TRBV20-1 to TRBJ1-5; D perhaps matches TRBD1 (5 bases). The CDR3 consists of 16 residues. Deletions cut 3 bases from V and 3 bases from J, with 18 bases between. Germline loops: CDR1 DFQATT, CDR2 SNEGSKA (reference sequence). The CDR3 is CSASLGDRGVNQPQHF. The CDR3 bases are TGCAGTGCTAGTCTCGGGGACCGTGGTGTCAATCAGCCCCAGCATTTT.

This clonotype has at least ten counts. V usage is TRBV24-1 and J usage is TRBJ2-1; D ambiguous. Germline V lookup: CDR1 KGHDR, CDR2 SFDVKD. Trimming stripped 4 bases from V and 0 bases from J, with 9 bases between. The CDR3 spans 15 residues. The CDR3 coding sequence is TGTGCCACCAGTGACCCCTCCCGCTCCTACAATGAGCAGTTCTTC. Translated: CATSDPSRSYNEQFF.

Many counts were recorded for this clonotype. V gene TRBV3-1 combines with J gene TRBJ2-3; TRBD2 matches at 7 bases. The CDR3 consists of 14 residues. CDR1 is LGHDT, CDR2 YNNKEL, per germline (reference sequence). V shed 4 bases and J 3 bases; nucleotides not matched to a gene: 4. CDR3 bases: TGTGCCAGCAGCCTCGCAGCGGGGACAGATACGCAGTATTTT. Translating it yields CASSLAAGTDTQYF.

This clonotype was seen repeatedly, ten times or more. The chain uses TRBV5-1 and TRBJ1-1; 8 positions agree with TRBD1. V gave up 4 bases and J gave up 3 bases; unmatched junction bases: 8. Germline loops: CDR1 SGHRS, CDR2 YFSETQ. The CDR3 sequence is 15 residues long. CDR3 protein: CASSPGQGEYTEAFF. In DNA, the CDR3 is TGCGCCAGCAGCCCCGGACAGGGAGAGTACACTGAAGCTTTCTTT.

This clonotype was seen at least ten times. The CDR3 nucleotides read TGTGCCAGCAGCTTATCACGGTTTGAAGCTTTCTTT. Translating gives CASSLSRFEAFF. The chain couples TRBV13 to TRBJ1-1; D ambiguous. Per the germline V gene, CDR1 is PRHDT and CDR2 is FYEKMQ (reference sequence). The V end lost 2 bases, the J end lost 7 bases, and 8 bases lay between the germline ends. The CDR3 totals 12 residues.

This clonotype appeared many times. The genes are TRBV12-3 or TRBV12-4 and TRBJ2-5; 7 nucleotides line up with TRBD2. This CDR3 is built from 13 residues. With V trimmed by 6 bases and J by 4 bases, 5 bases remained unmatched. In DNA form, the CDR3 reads TGTGCCAGCAGCCCAGGGACTACAGAGACCCAGTACTTC. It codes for CASSPGTTETQYF.

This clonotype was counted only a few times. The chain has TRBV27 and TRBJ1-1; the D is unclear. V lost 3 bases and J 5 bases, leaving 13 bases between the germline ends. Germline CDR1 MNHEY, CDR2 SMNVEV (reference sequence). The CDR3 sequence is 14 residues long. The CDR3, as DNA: TGTGCCAGCAGTTTCGATCTAATGGGGACTGAAGCTTTCTTT. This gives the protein CASSFDLMGTEAFF.

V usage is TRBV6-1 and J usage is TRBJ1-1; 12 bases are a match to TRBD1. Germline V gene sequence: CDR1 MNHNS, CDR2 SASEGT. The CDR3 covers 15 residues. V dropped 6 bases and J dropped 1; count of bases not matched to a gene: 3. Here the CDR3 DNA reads TGTGCCAGCAGCGGGACAGGGGGCGGGAACACTGAAGCTTTCTTT. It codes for CASSGTGGGNTEAFF.

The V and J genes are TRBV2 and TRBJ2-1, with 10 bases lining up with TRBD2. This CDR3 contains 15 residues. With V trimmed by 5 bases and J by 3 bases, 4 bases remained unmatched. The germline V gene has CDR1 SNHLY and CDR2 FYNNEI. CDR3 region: CASSRLAGDYNEQFF. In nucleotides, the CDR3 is TGTGCCAGCAGTAGACTAGCGGGCGACTACAATGAGCAGTTCTTC.

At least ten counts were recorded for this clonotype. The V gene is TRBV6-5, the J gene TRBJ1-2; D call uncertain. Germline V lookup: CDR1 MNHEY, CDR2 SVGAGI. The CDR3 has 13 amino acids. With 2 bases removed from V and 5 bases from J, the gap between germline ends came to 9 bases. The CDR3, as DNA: TGTGCCAGCAGTTACGGCCACAGTTATGGCTACACCTTC. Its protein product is CASSYGHSYGYTF.

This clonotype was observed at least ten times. CDR3 amino acids: CASSPGQSTNEKLFF. Here the CDR3 DNA reads TGTGCCAGCAGTCCGGGACAGTCAACTAATGAAAAACTGTTTTTT. This chain uses TRBV18 with TRBJ1-4; 7 positions match TRBD1. The CDR3 consists of 15 residues. V was pared by 8 bases and J by 0 bases, with 6 bases of the junction left unmatched. Germline V gene sequence: CDR1 KGHSH, CDR2 LQKENI.

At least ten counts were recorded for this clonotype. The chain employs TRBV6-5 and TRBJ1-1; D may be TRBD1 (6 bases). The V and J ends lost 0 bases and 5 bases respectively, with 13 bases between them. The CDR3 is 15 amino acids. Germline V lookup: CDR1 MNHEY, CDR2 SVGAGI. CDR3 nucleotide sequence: TGTGCCAGCAGTTACTCGAACAGGGTGGGGACTGAAGCTTTCTTT. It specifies CASSYSNRVGTEAFF.

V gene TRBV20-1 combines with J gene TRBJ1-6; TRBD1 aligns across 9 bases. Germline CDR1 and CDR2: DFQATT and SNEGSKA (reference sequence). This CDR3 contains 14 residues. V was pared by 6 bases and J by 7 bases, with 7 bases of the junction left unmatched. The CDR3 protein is CSAKQGANNSPLHF. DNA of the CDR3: TGCAGTGCAAAACAGGGGGCGAACAATTCACCCCTCCACTTT.

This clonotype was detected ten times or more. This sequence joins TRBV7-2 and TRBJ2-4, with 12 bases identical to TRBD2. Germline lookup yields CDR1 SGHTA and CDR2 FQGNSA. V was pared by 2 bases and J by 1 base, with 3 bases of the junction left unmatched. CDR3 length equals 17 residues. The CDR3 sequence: CASSLLAGGRAKNIQYF. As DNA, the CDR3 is TGTGCCAGCAGCTTACTAGCGGGGGGGCGTGCCAAAAACATTCAGTACTTC.

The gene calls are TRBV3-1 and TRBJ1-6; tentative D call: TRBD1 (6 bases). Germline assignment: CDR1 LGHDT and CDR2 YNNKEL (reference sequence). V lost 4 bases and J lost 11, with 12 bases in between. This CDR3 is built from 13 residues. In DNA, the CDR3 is TGTGCCAGCAGCCCGTCACAGGGCGCACCCCTCCACTTT. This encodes CASSPSQGAPLHF.

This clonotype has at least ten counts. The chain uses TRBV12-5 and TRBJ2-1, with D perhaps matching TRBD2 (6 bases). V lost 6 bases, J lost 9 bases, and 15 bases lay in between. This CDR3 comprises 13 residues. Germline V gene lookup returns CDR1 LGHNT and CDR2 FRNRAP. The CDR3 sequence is CASGQEGPSEQFF. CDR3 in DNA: TGTGCTAGTGGGCAGGAGGGCCCCAGTGAGCAGTTCTTC.

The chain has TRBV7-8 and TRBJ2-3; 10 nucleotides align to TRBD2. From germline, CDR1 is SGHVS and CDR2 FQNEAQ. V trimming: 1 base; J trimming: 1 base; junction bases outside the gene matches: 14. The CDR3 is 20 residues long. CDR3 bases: TGTGCCAGCAGCTTAGATCGAGCGGGAGGGCCGAAAGGTGGCACAGATACGCAGTATTTT. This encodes CASSLDRAGGPKGGTDTQYF.

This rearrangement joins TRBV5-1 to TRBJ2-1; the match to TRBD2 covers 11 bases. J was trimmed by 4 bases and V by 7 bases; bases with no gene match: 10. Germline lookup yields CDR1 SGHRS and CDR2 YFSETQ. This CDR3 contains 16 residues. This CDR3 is CASQYSGTSGYNEQFF. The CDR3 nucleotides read TGCGCCAGCCAATACTCCGGGACTAGCGGTTACAATGAGCAGTTCTTC.

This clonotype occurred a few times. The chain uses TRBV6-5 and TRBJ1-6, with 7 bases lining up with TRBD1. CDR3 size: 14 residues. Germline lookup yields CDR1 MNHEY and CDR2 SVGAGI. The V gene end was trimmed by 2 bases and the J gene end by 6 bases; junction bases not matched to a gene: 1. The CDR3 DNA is TGTGCCAGCAGTTACGACAGGGCTAATTCACCCCTCCACTTT. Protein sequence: CASSYDRANSPLHF.

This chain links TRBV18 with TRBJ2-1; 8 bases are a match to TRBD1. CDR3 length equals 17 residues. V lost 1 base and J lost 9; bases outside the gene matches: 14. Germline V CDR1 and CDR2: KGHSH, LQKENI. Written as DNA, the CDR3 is TGTGCCAGCTCACCACGGTTCTTGCAGGGGGCAATCGGTGAGCAGTTCTTC. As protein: CASSPRFLQGAIGEQFF.

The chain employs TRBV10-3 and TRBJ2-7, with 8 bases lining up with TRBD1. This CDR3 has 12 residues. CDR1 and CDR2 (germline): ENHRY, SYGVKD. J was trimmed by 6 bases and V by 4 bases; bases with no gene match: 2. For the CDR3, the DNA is TGTGCCATCAGTGGGACAGGGCCCGAGCAGTACTTC. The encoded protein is CAISGTGPEQYF.

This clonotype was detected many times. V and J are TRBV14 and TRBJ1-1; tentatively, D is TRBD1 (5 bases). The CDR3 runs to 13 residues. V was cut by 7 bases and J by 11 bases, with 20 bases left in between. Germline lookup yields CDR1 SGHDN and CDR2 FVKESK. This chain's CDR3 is CASTTLGVGTAFF. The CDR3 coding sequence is TGTGCCAGCACCACCTTGGGTGTAGGGACCGCTTTCTTT.

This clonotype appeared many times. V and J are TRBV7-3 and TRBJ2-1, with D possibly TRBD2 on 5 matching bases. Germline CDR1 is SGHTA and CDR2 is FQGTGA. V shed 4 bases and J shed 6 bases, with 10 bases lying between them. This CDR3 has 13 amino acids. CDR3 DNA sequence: TGTGCCAGCAGCTCCCACCGGGGCAATGAGCAGTTCTTC. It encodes CASSSHRGNEQFF.

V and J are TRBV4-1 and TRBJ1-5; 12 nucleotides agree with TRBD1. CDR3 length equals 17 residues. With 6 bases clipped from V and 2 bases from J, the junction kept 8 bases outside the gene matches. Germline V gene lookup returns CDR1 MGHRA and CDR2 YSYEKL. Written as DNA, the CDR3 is TGCGCCAGCAGGACCGGGACAGGGGGCTACGGCAATCAGCCCCAGCATTTT. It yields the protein CASRTGTGGYGNQPQHF.

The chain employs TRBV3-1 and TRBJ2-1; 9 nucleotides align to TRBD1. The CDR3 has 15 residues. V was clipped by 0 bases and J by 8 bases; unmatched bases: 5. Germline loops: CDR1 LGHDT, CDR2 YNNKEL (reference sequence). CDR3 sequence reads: CASSQDTGGKYEQFF. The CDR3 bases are TGTGCCAGCAGCCAAGATACAGGGGGCAAGTATGAGCAGTTCTTC.

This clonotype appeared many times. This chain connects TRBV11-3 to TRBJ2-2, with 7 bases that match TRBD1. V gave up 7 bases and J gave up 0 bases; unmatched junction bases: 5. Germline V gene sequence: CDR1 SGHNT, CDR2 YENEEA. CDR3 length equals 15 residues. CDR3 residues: CASTGQAANTGELFF. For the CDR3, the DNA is TGTGCCAGCACAGGACAGGCCGCGAACACCGGGGAGCTGTTTTTT.

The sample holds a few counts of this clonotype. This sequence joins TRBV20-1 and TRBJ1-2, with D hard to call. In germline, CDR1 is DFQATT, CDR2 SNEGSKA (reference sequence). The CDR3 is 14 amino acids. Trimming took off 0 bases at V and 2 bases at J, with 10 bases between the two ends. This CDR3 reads CSARDVLRNYGYTF. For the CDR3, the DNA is TGCAGTGCTAGAGATGTGCTCCGGAACTATGGCTACACCTTC.

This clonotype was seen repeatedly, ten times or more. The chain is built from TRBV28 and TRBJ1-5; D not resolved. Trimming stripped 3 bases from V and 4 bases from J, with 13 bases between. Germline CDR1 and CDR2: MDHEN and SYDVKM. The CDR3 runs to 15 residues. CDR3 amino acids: CASSLVGIHNQPQHF. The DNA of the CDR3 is TGTGCCAGCAGTTTGGTAGGGATTCATAATCAGCCCCAGCATTTT.

This CDR3 is CASSPPPDSGANVLTF. In nucleotides, the CDR3 is TGTGCCAGCTCACCACCGCCCGACTCTGGGGCCAACGTCCTGACTTTC. The V and J genes are TRBV18 and TRBJ2-6, with D unclear. CDR1 is KGHSH, CDR2 LQKENI, per germline. The CDR3 runs to 16 residues. Trimming shortened V by 0 bases and J by 0 bases, and 6 bases separated the two germline ends.